The T cell receptor beta chain under discussion was sequenced for a study of blood T cell repertoires in COVID-19 (dated by TCRdb to the early 2020s). Turning to the overall study: The collaborator samples originated in the United States, Italy and Spain and spanned the acute and convalescent phases of COVID-19. The material from the prospective study consisted of cDNA or gDNA derived from T cells, B-cell-depleted T cells, or PBMCs. Deeply sampled blood TCRbeta repertoires from subjects exposed to, actively infected with, or recovered from COVID-19 were included in the dataset. A freely available public database, intended as a resource for researchers studying the immune response to SARS-CoV-2, is where the repertoires were released. Samples came from the ongoing ImmuneRACE study (first 160 participants) plus 1,254 subjects from 6 global collaborators. Nearly every sample came with metadata listing a de-identified subject ID, COVID-19 status, age in years and sex. Where HLA class I and class II types were available, the types were taken from metadata supplied by the sample provider, not from assay-based typing. General study outcomes and caveats: Clinical and demographic metadata were provided uncurated, with the amount varying by source and participant.

Here V drops 8 bases and J drops 6 bases, and the junction holds 9 bases not matched to any gene. As encoded in the germline V gene (reference sequence), CDR1 is SEHNR while CDR2 is FQNEAQ. The CDR3 has 14 amino acids, counting the end cysteine and phenylalanine. Left in the record is the CDR3 DNA by itself, 42 bases read in frame from the first base. Participants in the prospective study were aged roughly 18 to 89 years, lived in 20 to 30 United States geographic areas, and enrolled through a virtual design. In the prospective study, cohorts were assigned on the basis of participant-reported clinical history obtained from a screening survey and a study questionnaire. ImmuneRACE Cohort 3 recovered participants were defined by two consecutive negative NP/OP PCR tests, healthcare professional clearance, or symptom resolution. Each participant in the prospective study had whole blood, serum and a nasopharyngeal or oropharyngeal swab collected by mobile phlebotomists. Additional blood draws and questionnaires over an approximately 2-month period could optionally be provided by prospective study participants. Before DNA extraction, prospective study blood samples were shipped either frozen or at room temperature.

Comment on this clone: Its antigen target is currently unknown. No base quality information exists; no much larger clone differs at one position.

TCRbeta CDR3 regions were amplified from genomic DNA by means of the immunoSEQ Assay, a bias-controlled multiplex PCR. The authors' analysis ran thus. Within the assay, amplification of reference gene primers was used to estimate how many nucleated cells each sample contained. Sequence reads were collapsed and filtered to measure the absolute abundance of every unique TCRbeta CDR3 rearrangement. For each sample, productive Simpson clonality was calculated as the square root of Simpson's diversity index over productive rearrangements. The immuneACCESS repertoire file appears here via TCRdb, limited to in-frame rearrangements. These files lack a portion of the clones; in checked studies, under half of the deficit traces to unresolved V genes, and the cause of the others is not known. D and trimming come from the DNA, and the V and J calls and clone size come from that table. A total of about 220,000 clones appear in this sample, roughly four fifths of them only once. Under 3.5% of the sample rests with the top ten.

The clonotype originates from an older woman who had recovered from COVID-19. Sample: PBMCs or T cells enriched from blood (not recorded which). This chain joins TRBV7-9 to TRBJ2-7; TRBD2 fits 11 bases in the junction. The sequence in DNA is TGTGCCAGCGAGGGTCTAGCGGGAGGAGGCGAGCAGTACTTC. Translated, this gives CASEGLAGGGEQYF. This CDR3, with the reference TRBV7-9 and TRBJ2-7 proteins standing in past its ends, gives the full variable domain DTGVSQNPRHKITKRGQNVTFRCDPISEHNRLYWYRQTLGQGPEFLTYFQNEAQLEKSRLLSDRFSAERPKGSFSTLEIQRTEQGDSAMYLCASEGLAGGGEQYFGPGTRLTVT.